One sample yielded the 9 T cell receptor beta chains listed below, sequenced in a study of T cell responses to AZD1222 COVID-19 vaccine. Only in-frame clones appear in the TCRdb table, and some are missing; sequencing was by immunoSEQ multiplex PCR. Here the sample spans approximately 120,000 clones, 70% to 90% being singletons. The specimen was peripheral blood, collected on day 0 of AZD1222 vaccination. Receptors originate from an adult in good health.

The chain carries TRBV7-3 and TRBJ2-1; 7 bases are a match to TRBD1. Unmatched junction bases numbered 8, after V lost 6 bases and J lost 9 bases. The CDR3 is 13 residues long. Germline V gene lookup returns CDR1 SGHTA and CDR2 FQGTGA. CDR3 sequence: CASSTQGGGEQFF. CDR3 DNA sequence: TGTGCCAGCAGTACTCAAGGGGGCGGTGAGCAGTTCTTC.

The V call is TRBV12-3 or TRBV12-4, the J call TRBJ1-2; a possible D gene is TRBD1 (5 bases). The ends were cut back, 4 bases at V and 4 bases at J, with 10 bases in the middle. CDR3 length equals 13 residues. The CDR3 region has the DNA TGTGCCAGCAGTTCTTACAGGTCCTATGGCTACACCTTC. The encoded protein is CASSSYRSYGYTF.

The chain joins TRBV30 to TRBJ2-2; D ambiguous. The V gene lost 0 bases and the J gene lost 5 bases, with 7 bases spanning the gap. The CDR3 runs to 13 residues. Germline-derived CDR1 and CDR2 are GTSNPN and SVGIG (reference sequence). The CDR3 coding sequence is TGTGCCTGGAGTGTGTTGCGTACCGGGGAGCTGTTTTTT. Translation: CAWSVLRTGELFF.

This rearrangement joins TRBV6-5 to TRBJ2-2; D is possibly TRBD2 (6 bases). The V end lost 4 bases, the J end lost 1 base, and 13 bases lay between the germline ends. The CDR3 is 16 amino acids. Germline V gene data show CDR1 as MNHEY and CDR2 as SVGAGI. For the CDR3, the DNA is TGTGCCAGCAGTTCCGGGAGCGGAAGGAACACCGGGGAGCTGTTTTTT. Residues: CASSSGSGRNTGELFF.

V is TRBV11-2 and J is TRBJ2-7; D is perhaps TRBD2 (6 bases). Germline CDR1 is SGHAT and CDR2 is FQNNGV. The length of the CDR3 is 16 residues. Trimming shortened V by 1 base and J by 2 bases, and 15 bases separated the two germline ends. In nucleotides, the CDR3 is TGTGCCAGCAGCTTAGGAGGCGGGACTCTTCCCTACGAGCAGTACTTC. Protein: CASSLGGGTLPYEQYF.

The chain employs TRBV5-1 and TRBJ1-2, with 7 bases aligning to TRBD1. Germline V lookup: CDR1 SGHRS, CDR2 YFSETQ. The junction had 3 bases not matched to a gene; V was cut back by 4 bases and J by 6 bases. This CDR3 is 12 amino acids long. The CDR3 DNA is TGCGCCAGCAGCCCTGACAGGGATGGCTACACCTTC. It yields the protein CASSPDRDGYTF.

This clone was seen more than once but under ten times. The chain uses TRBV6-1 and TRBJ1-5; perhaps TRBD1 as D (5 bases). This CDR3 contains 16 residues. CDR1 is MNHNS, CDR2 SASEGT, per germline. The V and J ends lost 2 bases and 1 base respectively, with 12 bases between them. The CDR3 DNA follows: TGTGCCAGCAGTGAATCTCCAGGGATCAGCAATCAGCCCCAGCATTTT. Translating gives CASSESPGISNQPQHF.

CDR3 loop: CASSNDPGELFF. Here the CDR3 DNA reads TGTGCCAGCAGCAACGACCCCGGGGAGCTGTTTTTT. V usage is TRBV5-6 and J usage is TRBJ2-2; D gene unclear. The CDR3 is 12 amino acids. Germline CDR1 SGHDT, CDR2 YYEEEE. Trimming shortened V by 4 bases and J by 6 bases, and 7 bases separated the two germline ends.

This sequence joins TRBV29-1 and TRBJ2-1; D is perhaps TRBD2 (5 bases). This CDR3 region has 15 residues. Trimming took 3 bases from V and 0 from J, leaving 12 bases between them. Germline-derived CDR1 and CDR2 are SQVTM and ANQGSEA. CDR3: CSVELPGSSYNEQFF. Here the CDR3 DNA reads TGCAGCGTTGAGTTACCGGGAAGCTCCTACAATGAGCAGTTCTTC.